These 9 T cell receptor beta chains originate from one sample sequenced in a study of cytomegalovirus exposure and HLA in healthy donors. The PCR used 60 Vbeta and 13 Jbeta primers. Repertoires were generated with immunoSEQ multiplex PCR, while TCRdb's copy carries only in-frame clones and drops some. The sample lists about 170,000 clones, around 84% seen once, with 1% in the top ten. Sequencing input: PBMCs. All receptors come from a boy aged 2 to 9 in good health and CMV-seronegative.

The chain uses TRBV5-1 and TRBJ2-3; 10 bases fit TRBD1. Germline lookup yields CDR1 SGHRS and CDR2 YFSETQ. V shed 3 bases, J shed 4 bases, and the junction held 8 bases outside the gene matches. The CDR3 is 16 residues long. CDR3: CASSSDGQGDADTQYF. The CDR3 nucleotides read TGCGCCAGCAGCTCTGACGGACAGGGGGACGCAGATACGCAGTATTTT.

This chain connects TRBV28 to TRBJ1-2, with TRBD1 identical over 7 bases. CDR3 size: 14 residues. Germline trimming cut 7 bases from V and 2 bases from J; bases unmatched to any gene: 7. Germline-derived CDR1 and CDR2 are MDHEN and SYDVKM. CDR3 loop: CASIPGQSNYGYTF. CDR3 DNA: TGTGCCAGCATTCCGGGACAGTCGAACTATGGCTACACCTTC.

This chain links TRBV6-1 with TRBJ2-1, with a tentative D call TRBD2 (5 bases). The V end was cut by 9 bases, the J end by 7 bases, with 13 bases between. Germline CDR1 MNHNS, CDR2 SASEGT. The CDR3 runs 12 residues. The CDR3 here is CASNNGGNEQFF. CDR3 nucleotides: TGTGCCAGTAATAACGGCGGGAATGAGCAGTTCTTC.

As DNA, the CDR3 is TGCGCCAGCAGCCAAGAATCCGGACTAGCGGGTTCAGATACGCAGTATTTT. This sequence encodes CASSQESGLAGSDTQYF. The genes are TRBV4-1 and TRBJ2-3, with 11 bases matching TRBD2. Germline assignment: CDR1 MGHRA and CDR2 YSYEKL. The length of the CDR3 is 17 residues. V gave up 0 bases and J gave up 4 bases; unmatched junction bases: 6.

This clone has just a few counts. This rearrangement joins TRBV27 to TRBJ1-2; possible D gene TRBD1, 5 bases. Germline CDR1 reads MNHEY; CDR2 reads SMNVEV (reference sequence). The CDR3 covers 14 residues. The V gene lost 8 bases and the J gene lost 2 bases, with 15 bases spanning the gap. The CDR3 loop reads CASATTGDNYGYTF. CDR3 in DNA: TGTGCCAGCGCCACTACAGGCGACAACTATGGCTACACCTTC.

The rearrangement joins TRBV9 to TRBJ1-3; the match to TRBD1 covers 7 bases. Germline V gene sequence: CDR1 SGDLS, CDR2 YYNGEE. Trimming took 4 bases from V and 2 from J; bases not matched to a gene: 3. CDR3 size: 14 residues. The CDR3 coding sequence is TGTGCCAGCAGCACCGACAGGGCTGGAAACACCATATATTTT. Its protein is CASSTDRAGNTIYF.

J is TRBJ2-1 and V is TRBV28; 7 bases fit TRBD1. There are 15 residues in the CDR3. After removal of 5 bases from V and 5 bases from J, the junction contained 9 bases not matched to a gene. CDR1 and CDR2 from the germline V gene are MDHEN and SYDVKM. The CDR3 DNA sequence: TGTGCCAGCAGTGACACAGGGGCGTTAAACAATGAGCAGTTCTTC. This sequence encodes CASSDTGALNNEQFF.

V is TRBV7-9 and J is TRBJ2-5; maybe TRBD2 (7 bases). Germline V gene sequence: CDR1 SEHNR, CDR2 FQNEAQ (reference sequence). Trimming removed 0 bases at V and 5 bases at J, with 19 bases between. The CDR3 contains 17 residues. The CDR3 protein is CASSLAGGTPQRETQYF. In DNA, the CDR3 is TGTGCCAGCAGCTTAGCGGGGGGGACACCCCAACGGGAGACCCAGTACTTC.

This clone was observed a few times. The rearrangement links TRBV7-8 to TRBJ1-5; 7 bases map to TRBD1. The CDR3 is made up of 16 amino acids. Germline values: CDR1 SGHVS, CDR2 FQNEAQ. The V segment lost 1 base and the J segment 1 base; nucleotides outside the gene matches: 4. CDR3 nucleotide sequence: TGTGCCAGCAGCTTAGGGGCCAGGGGGAGCAATCAGCCCCAGCATTTT. It is translated as CASSLGARGSNQPQHF.